The clone carrying this T cell receptor (beta chain) was picked up one time. Its matching antigen is unknown. These data belong to a study of OX40 agonist ivuxolimab in advanced cancers. Broader study findings: Low clonal expansion, among the lowest seen, marked partial responders at 0.1-3.0 mg/kg. By week 6 at 0.1 to 3.0 mg/kg, blood CD4+ and CD8+ T cells had expanded clonally. The mean number of expanded clones was higher in CD8+ T cells than in CD4+.

Here immunoSEQ multiplex PCR was the method, and the copy in TCRdb shows in-frame clones only, minus some. The table shows just under 85,000 clones, with roughly 85% occurring only once. CDR3 length: 14 residues. Trimming shortened V by 1 base and J by 2 bases, and 9 bases separated the two germline ends. Germline V CDR1 and CDR2: SGHAT, FQNNGV. The chain employs TRBV11-2 and TRBJ2-7; a possible D gene is TRBD1 (6 bases). This TCR was recovered from an adult with an advanced solid tumor such as melanoma, head and neck, liver or kidney cancer. The sample was CD4+ or CD8+ T cells sorted from blood, taken in a trial of the OX40 agonist ivuxolimab. DNA of the CDR3: TGTGCCAGCAGCTTAGCCAGGGGCCCCTACGAGCAGTACTTC. Its translation is CASSLARGPYEQYF.